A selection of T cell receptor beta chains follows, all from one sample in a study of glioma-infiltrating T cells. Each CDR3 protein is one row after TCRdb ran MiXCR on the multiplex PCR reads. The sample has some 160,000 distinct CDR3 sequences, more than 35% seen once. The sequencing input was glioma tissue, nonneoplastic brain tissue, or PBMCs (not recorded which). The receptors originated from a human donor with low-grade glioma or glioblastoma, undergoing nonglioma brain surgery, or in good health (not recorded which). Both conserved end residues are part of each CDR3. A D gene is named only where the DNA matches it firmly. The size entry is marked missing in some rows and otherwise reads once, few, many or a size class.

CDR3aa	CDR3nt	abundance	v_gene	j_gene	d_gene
CASSQDRGLANEQFF	TGTGCCAGCAGCCAAGATAGAGGCCTAGCGAATGAGCAGTTCTTC	-	TRBV4-2	TRBJ2-1	-
CASSLDGGRAGEQYF	TGTGCCAGCAGCCTCGACGGCGGGAGGGCTGGCGAGCAGTACTTC	-	TRBV7-8	TRBJ2-7	TRBD2
CASSTTIYEQYF	TGTGCCAGTTCTACGACGATTTACGAGCAGTACTTC	many	TRBV28	TRBJ2-7	-
CASNPSGGPHTEAFF	TGTGCCAGCAACCCAAGTGGGGGACCCCACACTGAAGCTTTCTTT	many	TRBV27	TRBJ1-1	-
CASSFDSNYGYTF	TGTGCCAGCAGCTTTGACAGCAACTATGGCTACACCTTC	many	TRBV7-9	TRBJ1-2	-
CASSVDSGPRETQYF	TGTGCCAGCAGCGTAGACAGTGGGCCCAGAGAGACCCAGTACTTC	-	TRBV9	TRBJ2-5	-
CASSQGNRGAEAFF	TGTGCCAGCAGCCAGGGGAACAGGGGCGCTGAAGCTTTCTTT	many	TRBV3-1	TRBJ1-1	TRBD1
CASSYLNLGETQYF	TGTGCCAGCAGTTATTTAAATCTGGGGGAGACCCAGTACTTC	many	TRBV6-1	TRBJ2-5	-
CSVVGQVSYNEQFF	TGCAGCGTTGTGGGACAGGTGTCATACAATGAGCAGTTCTTC	-	TRBV29-1	TRBJ2-1	TRBD1
CASSSSGAQETQYF	TGTGCCAGCAGCTCCTCGGGGGCCCAAGAGACCCAGTACTTC	few	TRBV7-2	TRBJ2-5	-
CASHDGLSTDTQYF	TGTGCCAGTCATGACGGACTCAGCACAGATACGCAGTATTTT	few	TRBV19	TRBJ2-3	-
CASSLEPDLAGGDTQYF	TGTGCCAGCAGCTTAGAGCCAGATCTAGCGGGAGGAGATACGCAGTATTTT	-	TRBV7-2	TRBJ2-3	TRBD2
CASSARGYTKYF	TGTGCCAGCAGTGCCAGGGGCTATACGAAGTATTTT	-	TRBV6-2/TRBV6-3	TRBJ2-3	-
CASSLGGAIGPEAFF	TGTGCCAGCAGCTTAGGGGGGGCGATTGGTCCTGAAGCTTTCTTT	few	TRBV5-4	TRBJ1-1	-
CASSAVNAGYTF	TGTGCCAGCAGCGCAGTAAATGCTGGCTACACCTTC	-	TRBV9	TRBJ1-2	-
CATSDPGQERSGEQFF	TGTGCCACCAGTGACCCAGGACAGGAGCGGTCGGGTGAGCAGTTCTTC	many	TRBV24-1	TRBJ2-1	TRBD1
CASSFLAGVTNEQFF	TGTGCCAGCAGCTTTCTAGCGGGAGTTACCAATGAGCAGTTCTTC	-	TRBV7-8	TRBJ2-1	TRBD2
CATSDHVDRSKHF	TGTGCCACCAGTGACCACGTCGACAGATCCAAGCATTTT	-	TRBV24-1	TRBJ1-5	-
CASSVSLTVLEQYF	TGTGCCAGCAGCGTGTCCTTGACGGTTCTCGAGCAGTACTTC	-	TRBV7-9	TRBJ2-7	-
CVSSAQETQYF	TGTGTTAGCAGTGCCCAAGAGACCCAGTACTTC	-	TRBV6-5	TRBJ2-5	-
CASSESFAAKAFF	TGTGCCAGCAGTGAATCCTTCGCGGCGAAAGCTTTCTTT	many	TRBV2	TRBJ1-1	-
CATSRPWTSGSSGYEQYF	TGTGCCACCAGCAGACCATGGACTAGCGGGAGTTCCGGCTACGAGCAGTACTTC	many	TRBV15	TRBJ2-7	TRBD2
CASSASSYNEQFF	TGCGCCAGCAGTGCCAGCTCCTACAATGAGCAGTTCTTC	few	TRBV10-1	TRBJ2-1	-
CASSYAPVESQEQYF	TGTGCCAGCAGTTACGCGCCCGTGGAATCCCAGGAGCAGTACTTC	many	TRBV6-1	TRBJ2-7	-
CSVTGTDLGETQYF	TGCAGCGTGACAGGGACCGATCTGGGAGAGACCCAGTACTTC	-	TRBV29-1	TRBJ2-5	TRBD1
CASSWGSNTEAFF	TGCGCCAGCAGCTGGGGCAGTAACACTGAAGCTTTCTTT	once	TRBV5-1	TRBJ1-1	-